This passage covers 25 T cell receptor beta chains from one sample sequenced in a study of cytomegalovirus exposure and HLA in healthy donors. The method was immunoSEQ multiplex PCR; TCRdb's version includes in-frame clones alone and lacks a portion of them. The sample records 160,000 or so clones, around 90% being singletons. The sequencing sample was made of PBMCs. These TCRs come from a man aged 18 to 30 in good health and CMV-seronegative.

The rearrangement links TRBV27 to TRBJ2-3, with 10 positions matching TRBD2. Germline V gene lookup returns CDR1 MNHEY and CDR2 SMNVEV (reference sequence). The CDR3 has 16 amino acids. V shed 2 bases and J 2 bases; nucleotides not matched to a gene: 4. The CDR3 bases are TGTGCCAGCAGTTTAACTAGCGGGATTAACACAGATACGCAGTATTTT. Translation: CASSLTSGINTDTQYF.

This clone was recorded once. The rearrangement links TRBV27 to TRBJ2-3; tentative D call: TRBD2 (6 bases). Trimming took off 1 base at V and 5 bases at J, with 10 bases between the two ends. Germline values: CDR1 MNHEY, CDR2 SMNVEV (reference sequence). This CDR3 is 14 amino acids long. CDR3 coding DNA: TGTGCCAGCAGTTTATTTCGGGGAGGAGATACGCAGTATTTT. Translation gives CASSLFRGGDTQYF.

The chain joins TRBV29-1 to TRBJ2-1, with 10 bases identical to TRBD2. Germline CDR1 reads SQVTM; CDR2 reads ANQGSEA. CDR3 size: 18 residues. The junction had 10 bases not matched to a gene; V was cut back by 1 base and J by 1 base. Here the CDR3 DNA reads TGCAGCGTTGAAGTTGGGGCGCTAGCGGGAGAGTCCTACAATGAGCAGTTCTTC. Its protein is CSVEVGALAGESYNEQFF.

DNA of the CDR3: TGTGCCAGTACCCATACGACATCAGGGCCCACTGAAGCTTTCTTT. Protein product: CASTHTTSGPTEAFF. The rearrangement joins TRBV19 to TRBJ1-1, with D possibly matching TRBD1 (5 bases). The CDR3 contains 15 residues. In germline, CDR1 is LNHDA, CDR2 SQIVND (reference sequence). With 7 bases removed from V and 4 bases from J, the gap between germline ends came to 19 bases.

V usage is TRBV13 and J usage is TRBJ2-3, with D hard to call. CDR1 is PRHDT and CDR2 is FYEKMQ in the germline V gene (reference sequence). V was trimmed by 1 base and J by 4 bases, leaving 6 bases between them. The CDR3 length is 13 residues. CDR3 bases: TGTGCCAGCAGCTTAGTATATGCAGATACGCAGTATTTT. Its translation is CASSLVYADTQYF.

V gene TRBV30 combines with J gene TRBJ1-2, with D possibly being TRBD1 (5 bases). Trimming stripped 0 bases from V and 0 bases from J, with 8 bases between. This CDR3 contains 14 residues. The germline V gene encodes CDR1 GTSNPN and CDR2 SVGIG (reference sequence). CDR3 residues: CAWSVQGTNYGYTF. The CDR3 DNA is TGTGCCTGGAGTGTGCAGGGAACTAACTATGGCTACACCTTC. The whole variable domain, filled in from reference TRBV30 and TRBJ1-2, reads SQTIHQWPATLVQPVGSPLSLECTVEGTSNPNLYWYRQAAGRGLQLLFYSVGIGQISSEVPQNLSASRPQDRQFILSSKKLLLSDSGFYLCAWSVQGTNYGYTFGSGTRLTVV.

CDR3 nucleotide sequence: TGCGCCAGCAGCTTGGGGACAGGGGGAACTGAAGCTTTCTTT. Translated, it gives CASSLGTGGTEAFF. The rearrangement joins TRBV5-1 to TRBJ1-1; 10 bases agree with TRBD1. The CDR3 runs 14 residues. After removal of 0 bases from V and 5 bases from J, the junction contained 1 base not matched to a gene. CDR1 SGHRS and CDR2 YFSETQ come from the germline V gene.

The chain's CDR3 is CASSLPGTGGEGYGYTF. The CDR3 DNA reads TGTGCCAGCAGTTTGCCCGGGACAGGGGGCGAAGGCTATGGCTACACCTTC. This chain connects TRBV28 to TRBJ1-2; 12 nucleotides agree with TRBD1. This CDR3 spans 17 amino acids. With 3 bases clipped from V and 4 bases from J, the junction kept 9 bases outside the gene matches. The germline V gene has CDR1 MDHEN and CDR2 SYDVKM.

The V gene is TRBV6-6, the J gene TRBJ1-2; TRBD1 aligns across 9 bases. This CDR3 is built from 16 residues. Germline CDR1 is MNHNY and CDR2 is SVGAGI (reference sequence). The trim removed 4 bases at V and 2 bases at J, leaving 8 bases unmatched. The CDR3 is CASSSPGQGTNYGYTF. In DNA form, the CDR3 reads TGTGCCAGCAGTTCGCCGGGACAGGGAACCAACTATGGCTACACCTTC.

The gene calls are TRBV4-2 and TRBJ2-7; D may be TRBD2 (6 bases). Germline V CDR1 and CDR2: LGHNA, YNFKEQ. V was cut by 0 bases and J by 3 bases, with 12 bases left in between. CDR3 length: 15 amino acids. In nucleotides, the CDR3 is TGTGCCAGCAGCCAAGAGTGGGACTTACGCTACGAGCAGTACTTC. Encoded protein: CASSQEWDLRYEQYF.

This clone showed up just a few times. This rearrangement joins TRBV13 to TRBJ2-1; tentatively, D is TRBD2 (6 bases). Germline lookup yields CDR1 PRHDT and CDR2 FYEKMQ (reference sequence). V dropped 0 bases and J dropped 7 bases, with 10 bases sitting between them. This CDR3 is built from 14 residues. For the CDR3, the DNA is TGTGCCAGCAGCTTAGGGACTCGGGGGAATGAGCAGTTCTTC. This sequence encodes CASSLGTRGNEQFF. The full variable domain, rest sourced from reference TRBV13 and TRBJ2-1, is AAGVIQSPRHLIKEKRETATLKCYPIPRHDTVYWYQQGPGQDPQFLISFYEKMQSDKGSIPDRFSAQQFSDYHSELNMSSLELGDSALYFCASSLGTRGNEQFFGPGTRLTVL.

In its sample, this clone was seen once. The chain employs TRBV2 and TRBJ2-5; D is unclear. The V gene's germline CDR1 is SNHLY and CDR2 FYNNEI. With 8 bases removed from V and 6 bases from J, the gap between germline ends came to 19 bases. The CDR3 is 14 amino acids. In DNA, the CDR3 is TGTGCCAGCCTTCGGGTCCTTGATGCAAAGACCCAGTACTTC. Amino acids: CASLRVLDAKTQYF.

The chain recombines TRBV2 with TRBJ2-5; TRBD2 aligns across 9 bases. CDR3 size: 15 residues. Looked up from germline, CDR1 is SNHLY and CDR2 is FYNNEI. J was trimmed by 7 bases and V by 5 bases; bases with no gene match: 11. The CDR3 DNA sequence: TGTGCCAGCAGTTCATTAGCGGGAGAAGGGGGGACCCAGTACTTC. Encoded protein: CASSSLAGEGGTQYF. The complete variable domain, with remaining parts taken from reference TRBV2 and TRBJ2-5, reads EPEVTQTPSHQVTQMGQEVILRCVPISNHLYFYWYRQILGQKVEFLVSFYNNEISEKSEIFDDQFSVERPDGSNFTLKIRSTKLEDSAMYFCASSSLAGEGGTQYFGPGTRLLVL.

This clone showed up just once. This chain links TRBV11-2 with TRBJ2-3; no firm D call. Germline CDR1 is SGHAT and CDR2 is FQNNGV. The CDR3 has 16 residues. The V gene lost 0 bases and the J gene lost 2 bases, with 12 bases spanning the gap. Written as DNA, the CDR3 is TGTGCCAGCAGCTTAGATTTTGGCAGAACCACAGATACGCAGTATTTT. Translation: CASSLDFGRTTDTQYF.

The rearrangement uses TRBV5-4 and TRBJ2-1, with D maybe TRBD1 (6 bases). Deletions cut 4 bases from V and 0 bases from J, with 8 bases between. The CDR3 length is 14 residues. CDR1 and CDR2 from the germline V gene are SGHNT and YYREEE (reference sequence). The CDR3 DNA sequence: TGTGCCAGCAGCGGGGACATCTCCTACAATGAGCAGTTCTTC. Protein sequence: CASSGDISYNEQFF. The full variable domain, its missing parts supplied by reference TRBV5-4 and TRBJ2-1, is ETGVTQSPTHLIKTRGQQVTLRCSSQSGHNTVSWYQQALGQGPQFIFQYYREEENGRGNFPPRFSGLQFPNYSSELNVNALELDDSALYLCASSGDISYNEQFFGPGTRLTVL.

The chain joins TRBV19 to TRBJ1-3; D ambiguous. V lost 6 bases, J lost 0 bases, and 18 bases lay in between. The CDR3 is 17 amino acids. Germline V CDR1 and CDR2: LNHDA, SQIVND (reference sequence). The chain's CDR3 is CASSPRSLTPSGNTIYF. CDR3 sequence (DNA): TGTGCCAGTAGCCCAAGAAGCTTAACCCCCTCTGGAAACACCATATATTTT. The full variable domain, rest sourced from reference TRBV19 and TRBJ1-3, is DGGITQSPKYLFRKEGQNVTLSCEQNLNHDAMYWYRQDPGQGLRLIYYSQIVNDFQKGDIAEGYSVSREKKESFPLTVTSAQKNPTAFYLCASSPRSLTPSGNTIYFGEGSWLTVV.

This chain uses TRBV5-1 with TRBJ1-1; 11 positions match TRBD1. Germline V gene lookup returns CDR1 SGHRS and CDR2 YFSETQ. The CDR3 has 17 residues. Unmatched junction bases numbered 7, after V lost 3 bases and J lost 0 bases. The CDR3, as DNA: TGCGCCAGCAGCTCCCAGCCGGGACAGGGGGTGAACACTGAAGCTTTCTTT. It translates to CASSSQPGQGVNTEAFF.

This sequence joins TRBV5-1 and TRBJ2-3; 7 positions match TRBD1. CDR1 and CDR2 (germline): SGHRS, YFSETQ. CDR3 length: 14 amino acids. J gave up 5 bases and V 4 bases, and 7 bases lay outside the gene matches. CDR3 protein: CASSITGAGDTQYF. In nucleotides, the CDR3 is TGCGCCAGCAGCATCACAGGGGCGGGAGATACGCAGTATTTT.

The gene calls are TRBV14 and TRBJ1-2; TRBD1 matches 8 bases. This CDR3 has 14 residues. Trimming removed 0 bases from V and 3 bases from J; junction bases left unmatched: 0. Germline CDR1 SGHDN, CDR2 FVKESK. The CDR3 here is CASSQEDRDYGYTF. CDR3 sequence (DNA): TGTGCCAGCAGCCAAGAGGACAGGGACTATGGCTACACCTTC.

The rearrangement uses TRBV7-6 and TRBJ1-3, with D hard to call. The CDR3 runs to 16 residues. CDR1 is SGHVS, CDR2 FNYEAQ, per germline. V lost 3 bases and J lost 0, with 12 bases in between. CDR3 DNA sequence: TGTGCCAGCAGCTTGCCGGACTCCAGCTCTGGAAACACCATATATTTT. Encoded protein: CASSLPDSSSGNTIYF.

The chain recombines TRBV6-5 with TRBJ1-2, with TRBD1 identical over 8 bases. There are 13 residues in the CDR3. J lost 1 base, V lost 8 bases, and 3 bases had no gene match. Germline CDR1 and CDR2: MNHEY and SVGAGI. CDR3 coding DNA: TGTGCCAGCGGAGACAGGGGTAACTATGGCTACACCTTC. Translating gives CASGDRGNYGYTF.

This clone has just one count. This chain joins TRBV28 and TRBJ1-1; 9 positions match TRBD1. CDR3 length: 15 amino acids. V was clipped by 7 bases and J by 4 bases; unmatched bases: 10. CDR1 and CDR2 (germline): MDHEN, SYDVKM. DNA of the CDR3: TGTGCCAGCATCCCCGGGACAGGGAGTCTCACTGAAGCTTTCTTT. As protein: CASIPGTGSLTEAFF.

The chain joins TRBV10-3 to TRBJ1-2; no firm D call. This CDR3 has 13 amino acids. Between the trimmed V and J ends, which lost 2 bases and 2 bases, there was a span of 6 bases. Germline CDR1 ENHRY, CDR2 SYGVKD. This CDR3 reads CAISEALNYGYTF. The CDR3 DNA reads as TGTGCCATCAGTGAGGCCCTAAACTATGGCTACACCTTC.

The chain employs TRBV6-6 and TRBJ2-2; TRBD1 matches at 9 bases. CDR1 is MNHNY, CDR2 SVGAGI, per germline (reference sequence). Germline trimming cut 10 bases from V and 3 bases from J; bases unmatched to any gene: 9. CDR3 size: 15 residues. This CDR3 is CATMGDREHTGELFF. DNA for the CDR3: TGTGCCACCATGGGGGACAGGGAACACACCGGGGAGCTGTTTTTT.

J is TRBJ2-5 and V is TRBV6-6; D is unresolved. The V end was cut by 7 bases, the J end by 1 base, with 7 bases between. From germline, CDR1 is MNHNY and CDR2 SVGAGI (reference sequence). The CDR3 contains 12 residues. CDR3: CASTWSQETQYF. The CDR3 DNA follows: TGTGCCAGCACTTGGAGCCAAGAGACCCAGTACTTC.